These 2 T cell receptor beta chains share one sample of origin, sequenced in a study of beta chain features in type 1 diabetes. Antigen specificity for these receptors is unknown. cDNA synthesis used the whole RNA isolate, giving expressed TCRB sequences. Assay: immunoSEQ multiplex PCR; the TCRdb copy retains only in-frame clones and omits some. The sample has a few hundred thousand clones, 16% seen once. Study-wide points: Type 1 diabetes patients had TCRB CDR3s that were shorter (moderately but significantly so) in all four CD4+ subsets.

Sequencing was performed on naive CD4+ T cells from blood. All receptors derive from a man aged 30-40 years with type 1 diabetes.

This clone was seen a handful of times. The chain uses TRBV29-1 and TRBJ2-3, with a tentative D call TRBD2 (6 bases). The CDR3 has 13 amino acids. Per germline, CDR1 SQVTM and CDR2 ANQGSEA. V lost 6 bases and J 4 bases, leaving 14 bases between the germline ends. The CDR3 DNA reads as TGCAGCGTGGGGACGGGAGCCCCAGATACGCAGTATTTT. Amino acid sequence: CSVGTGAPDTQYF.

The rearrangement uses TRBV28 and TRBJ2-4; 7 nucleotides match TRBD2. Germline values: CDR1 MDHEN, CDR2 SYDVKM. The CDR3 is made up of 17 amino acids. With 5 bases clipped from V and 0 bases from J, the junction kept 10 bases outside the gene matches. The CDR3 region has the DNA TGTGCCAGCAGTCCCCGCGTCGGGAGGACAGCCAAAAACATTCAGTACTTC. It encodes CASSPRVGRTAKNIQYF.